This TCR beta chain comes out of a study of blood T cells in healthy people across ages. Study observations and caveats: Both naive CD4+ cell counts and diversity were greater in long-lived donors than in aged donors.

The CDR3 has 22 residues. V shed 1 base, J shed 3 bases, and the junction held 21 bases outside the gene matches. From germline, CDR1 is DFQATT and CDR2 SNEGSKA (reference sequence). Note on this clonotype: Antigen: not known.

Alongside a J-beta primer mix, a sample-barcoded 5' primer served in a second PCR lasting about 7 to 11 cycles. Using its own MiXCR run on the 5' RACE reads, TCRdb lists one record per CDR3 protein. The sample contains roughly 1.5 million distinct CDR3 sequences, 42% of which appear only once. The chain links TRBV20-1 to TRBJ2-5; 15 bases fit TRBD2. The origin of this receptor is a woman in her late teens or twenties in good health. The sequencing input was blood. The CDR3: CSARGLSRQISGLAGGEETQYF. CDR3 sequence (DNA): TGCAGTGCTAGAGGTTTGTCCAGGCAAATATCGGGACTAGCGGGAGGAGAAGAGACCCAGTACTTC.